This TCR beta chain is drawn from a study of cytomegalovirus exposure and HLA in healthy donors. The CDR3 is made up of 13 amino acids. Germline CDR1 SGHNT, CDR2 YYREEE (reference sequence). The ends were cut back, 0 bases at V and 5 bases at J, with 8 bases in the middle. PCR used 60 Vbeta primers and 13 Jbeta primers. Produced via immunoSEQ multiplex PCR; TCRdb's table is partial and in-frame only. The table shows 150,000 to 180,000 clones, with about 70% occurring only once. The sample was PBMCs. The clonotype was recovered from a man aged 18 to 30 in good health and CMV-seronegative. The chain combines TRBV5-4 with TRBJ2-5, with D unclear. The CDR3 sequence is CASSLEPGETQYF. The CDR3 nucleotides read TGTGCCAGCAGCTTGGAGCCCGGGGAGACCCAGTACTTC.